Below are 5 T cell receptor beta chains sequenced from a single sample in a study of radiotherapy plus CTLA-4 blockade in lung cancer. Profiled with immunoSEQ multiplex PCR; TCRdb holds only in-frame clones, not every one. Among roughly 32,000 clones listed, 60% to 75% were seen once. Source: peripheral blood, taken from a patient treated with radiotherapy plus ipilimumab. These receptors were obtained from a human donor with non-small cell lung cancer who had stable disease on radiotherapy plus ipilimumab.

The chain links TRBV6-6 to TRBJ2-7; perhaps TRBD2 as D (6 bases). The germline gives CDR1 MNHNY, CDR2 SVGAGI (reference sequence). Trimming left V 6 bases short and J 0 bases short, with 18 bases between. The CDR3 sequence is 16 residues long. CDR3 amino acids: CASSTRGTLSSYEQYF. The CDR3 nucleotides are TGTGCCAGCAGCACTCGGGGGACTCTAAGCTCCTACGAGCAGTACTTC.

Only one count was recorded for this clone. The J gene is TRBJ1-3, the V gene TRBV13; no clear D. Trimming took 5 bases from V and 3 from J, leaving 23 bases between them. Per the germline V gene, CDR1 is PRHDT and CDR2 is FYEKMQ (reference sequence). The CDR3 contains 18 residues. CDR3 in DNA: TGTGCCAGCAGCGTATCCTGGAGGGCGCCCTTGGGTGGAAACACCATATATTTT. Amino acid sequence: CASSVSWRAPLGGNTIYF.

The V gene is TRBV5-1, the J gene TRBJ2-7; 11 nucleotides agree with TRBD2. Germline V gene sequence: CDR1 SGHRS, CDR2 YFSETQ. The CDR3 contains 16 residues. Trimming at V came to 4 bases and at J to 1 base, leaving 7 bases not matched to a gene. The CDR3 protein is CASSPKLAGVSYEQYF. As DNA, the CDR3 is TGCGCCAGCAGCCCAAAACTAGCGGGAGTTTCCTACGAGCAGTACTTC.

This clone was seen a handful of times. The chain is built from TRBV5-1 and TRBJ2-7; a weak D match, TRBD2 (7 bases). The length of the CDR3 is 15 residues. Germline V gives CDR1 SGHRS, CDR2 YFSETQ. The ends were cut back, 6 bases at V and 4 bases at J, with 20 bases in the middle. The CDR3 DNA is TGCGCCAGCACCCCCCACCCGGGGGGCTTTTACGAGCAGTACTTC. Translated, it gives CASTPHPGGFYEQYF.

This clone turned up a few times. The V and J genes are TRBV5-1 and TRBJ1-2, with 7 nucleotides matching TRBD1. The CDR3 spans 13 residues. Germline lookup yields CDR1 SGHRS and CDR2 YFSETQ. J gave up 8 bases and V 4 bases, and 8 bases lay outside the gene matches. The CDR3 DNA reads TGCGCCAGCAGCCCCGGAGACAGGGACGGCTACACCTTC. Translating it yields CASSPGDRDGYTF.